The clone carrying this TCR beta chain was seen once. Its antigen is undetermined. The data belong to a study of T-cell reconstitution after alpha-beta-depleted transplantation in children. Study outcomes and limitations: It was newly produced T cells that mostly accounted for T-cell counts and diversity one year after transplant. Some patients owed their high day-60 TCRbeta diversity to surviving recipient T cells and thymic progenitors. Reportedly, roughly two months post-transplant, alpha-beta T cells arose from several hundred expanded graft clones.

The CDR3 covers 19 residues. Trimming cost V 0 bases and J 9 bases; bases outside gene matches: 14. Germline CDR1 and CDR2: SGHAT and FQDESV (reference sequence). Unique molecular identifiers were built into the TCRbeta library. TCRdb analysed the PCR reads with MiXCR anew, one entry per CDR3 protein. The sample shows 500,000 to 750,000 distinct CDR3 sequences, 10% to 15% of them seen only once. The gene calls are TRBV11-1 and TRBJ2-4; 13 bases align to TRBD2. The sequence was obtained from a male patient younger than 18 who had a stem cell transplant for acute myeloid leukemia, so the T cells may come from the graft donor. The starting material was PBMCs, mostly from graft donor cells, obtained 360 days after TCRalphabeta/CD19-depleted stem cell transplant. The CDR3 here is CASSLAGLTSGRRRGIQYF. CDR3 bases: TGTGCCAGCAGCTTAGCGGGTTTGACTAGCGGGAGGCGCCGGGGCATTCAGTACTTC.